The 9 T cell receptor beta chains listed next were all sequenced from one sample in a study of CD8 T cells in ankylosing spondylitis. TCRdb fed the 5' RACE reads into MiXCR, producing one record per CDR3 protein. The repertoire holds over 150,000 distinct CDR3 sequences, with 9.5% to 15% as singletons. Sequences were obtained from blood, either unsorted or a sorted T cell fraction (not recorded which). Receptors were obtained from a male donor with ankylosing spondylitis or in good health (not recorded which).

This clonotype was detected only a few times. The chain joins TRBV5-1 to TRBJ1-1; D is unresolved. CDR1 and CDR2 from the germline V gene are SGHRS and YFSETQ. The V and J ends lost 2 bases and 8 bases respectively, with 16 bases between them. The CDR3 totals 14 residues. Here the CDR3 DNA reads TGCGCCAGCAGCTTCGAGAGCCCAGCGACCGAAGCTTTCTTT. It codes for CASSFESPATEAFF.

This clonotype was counted a few times. V gene TRBV21-1 combines with J gene TRBJ2-5. TRBV21-1 is flagged as a pseudogene. The CDR3 is 15 residues long. DNA of the CDR3: TGTGCCAGCAGCAAAGAACGGCTCGGGGAAGAGACCCAGTACTTC. This sequence encodes CASSKERLGEETQYF.

This clonotype was seen many times. The chain recombines TRBV4-1 with TRBJ1-4; TRBD1 agrees at 8 bases. The length of the CDR3 is 15 residues. Germline lookup yields CDR1 MGHRA and CDR2 YSYEKL. Germline trimming cut 0 bases from V and 6 bases from J; bases unmatched to any gene: 3. CDR3 sequence reads: CASSQDPTGDEKLFF. In DNA, the CDR3 is TGCGCCAGCAGCCAAGATCCGACAGGGGATGAAAAACTGTTTTTT.

There are many counts of this clonotype. The rearrangement uses TRBV1 and TRBJ2-7; the table's D call, TRBD1, was not checked against the DNA. TRBV1 constitutes a pseudogene. The CDR3 runs 12 residues. The CDR3 coding sequence is TGCACCAGCAGCCAGGGAGAGGGCGAGCAGTACTTC. It translates to CTSSQGEGEQYF.

V gene TRBV6-1 combines with J gene TRBJ2-5, with 11 bases matching TRBD1. The germline V gene encodes CDR1 MNHNS and CDR2 SASEGT. CDR3 length equals 15 residues. Germline trimming cut 4 bases from V and 5 bases from J; bases unmatched to any gene: 6. The CDR3 sequence is CASSGPDRGPETQYF. The CDR3 nucleotides read TGTGCCAGCAGTGGTCCGGACAGGGGGCCGGAGACCCAGTACTTC.

The chain employs TRBV4-1 and TRBJ2-7; D unresolved. V was cut by 2 bases and J by 2 bases, with 13 bases left in between. The CDR3 totals 15 residues. Germline-derived CDR1 and CDR2 are MGHRA and YSYEKL. DNA of the CDR3: TGCGCCAGCAGCCAATGGGGTGGGATCCCCTACGAGCAGTACTTC. Amino acid sequence: CASSQWGGIPYEQYF.

This clonotype showed up many times. The chain combines TRBV12-3 or TRBV12-4 with TRBJ2-3, with a tentative D call TRBD1 (6 bases). V was clipped by 6 bases and J by 2 bases, with 18 bases between them. The CDR3 loop spans 16 amino acids. CDR3 residues: CASRQGVGSFTDTQYF. The CDR3 DNA follows: TGTGCCAGCAGACAGGGCGTGGGCAGCTTCACAGATACGCAGTATTTT.

J is TRBJ2-7 and V is TRBV27, with D perhaps given as TRBD1 or TRBD2 (5 bases each). CDR1 is MNHEY and CDR2 is SMNVEV in the germline V gene (reference sequence). The CDR3 sequence is 13 residues long. V dropped 11 bases and J dropped 7 bases, with 21 bases sitting between them. This chain's CDR3 is CAVSPRGLGEQYF. The CDR3 DNA reads as TGTGCCGTTTCTCCTCGGGGCCTGGGGGAGCAGTACTTC.

The J gene is TRBJ2-2, the V gene TRBV19, with D perhaps TRBD1 (6 bases). Per the germline V gene, CDR1 is LNHDA and CDR2 is SQIVND (reference sequence). Deletions cut 6 bases from V and 1 base from J, with 12 bases between. The CDR3 consists of 15 residues. The CDR3 coding sequence is TGTGCCAGTAGACCGGGACATCAGAACACCGGGGAGCTGTTTTTT. It yields the protein CASRPGHQNTGELFF. Using reference TRBV19 and TRBJ2-2 for the parts outside the CDR3, the full variable domain is DGGITQSPKYLFRKEGQNVTLSCEQNLNHDAMYWYRQDPGQGLRLIYYSQIVNDFQKGDIAEGYSVSREKKESFPLTVTSAQKNPTAFYLCASRPGHQNTGELFFGEGSRLTVL.